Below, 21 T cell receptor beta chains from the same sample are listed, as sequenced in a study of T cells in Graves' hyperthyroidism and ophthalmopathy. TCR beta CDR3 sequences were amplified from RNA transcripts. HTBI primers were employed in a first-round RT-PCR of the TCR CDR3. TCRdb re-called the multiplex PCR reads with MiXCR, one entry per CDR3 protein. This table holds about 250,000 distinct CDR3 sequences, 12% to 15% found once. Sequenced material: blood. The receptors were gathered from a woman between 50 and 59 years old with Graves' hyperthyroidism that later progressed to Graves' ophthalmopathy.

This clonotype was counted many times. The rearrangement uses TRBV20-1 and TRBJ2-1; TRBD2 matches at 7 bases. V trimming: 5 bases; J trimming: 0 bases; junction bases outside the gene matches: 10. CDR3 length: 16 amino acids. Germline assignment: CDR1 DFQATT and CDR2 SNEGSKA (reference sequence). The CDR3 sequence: CSARSREGSSYNEQFF. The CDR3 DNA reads TGCAGTGCTCGATCAAGGGAGGGTAGCTCCTACAATGAGCAGTTCTTC.

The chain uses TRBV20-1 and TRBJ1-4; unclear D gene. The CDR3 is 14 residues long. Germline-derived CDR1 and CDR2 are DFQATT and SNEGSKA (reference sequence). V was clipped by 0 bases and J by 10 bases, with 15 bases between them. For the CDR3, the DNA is TGCAGTGCTAGAGATGTAGAGGGTAGAGGAAAACTGTTTTTT. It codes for CSARDVEGRGKLFF.

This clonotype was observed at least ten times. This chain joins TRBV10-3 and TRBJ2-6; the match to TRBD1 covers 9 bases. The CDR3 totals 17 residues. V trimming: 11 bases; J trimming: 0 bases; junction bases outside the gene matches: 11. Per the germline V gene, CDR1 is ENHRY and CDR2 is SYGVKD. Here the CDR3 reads CAPSPGQGTSGANVLTF. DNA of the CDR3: TGTGCCCCCTCCCCGGGACAGGGAACCTCTGGGGCCAACGTCCTGACTTTC.

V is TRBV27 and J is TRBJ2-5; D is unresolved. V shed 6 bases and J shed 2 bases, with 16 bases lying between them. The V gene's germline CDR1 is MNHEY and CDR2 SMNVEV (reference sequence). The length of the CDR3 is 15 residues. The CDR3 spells CASSLRSLKQETQYF. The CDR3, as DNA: TGTGCCAGCAGCTTGAGAAGTTTGAAACAAGAGACCCAGTACTTC.

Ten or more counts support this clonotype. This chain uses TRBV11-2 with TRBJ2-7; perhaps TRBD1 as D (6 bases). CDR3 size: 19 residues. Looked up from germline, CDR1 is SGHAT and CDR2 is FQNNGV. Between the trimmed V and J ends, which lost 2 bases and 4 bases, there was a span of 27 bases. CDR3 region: CASSLMNRVGSVPGYEQYF. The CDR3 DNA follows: TGTGCCAGCAGCTTAATGAACAGGGTGGGGAGCGTTCCGGGATACGAGCAGTACTTC.

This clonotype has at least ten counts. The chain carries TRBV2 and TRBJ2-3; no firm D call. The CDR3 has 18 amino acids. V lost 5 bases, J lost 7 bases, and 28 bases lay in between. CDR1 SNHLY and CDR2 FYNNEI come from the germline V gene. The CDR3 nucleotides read TGTGCCAGCAGTATCGGGCACCGCCAAAACCCAGAAAGGTATACGCAGTATTTT. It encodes CASSIGHRQNPERYTQYF. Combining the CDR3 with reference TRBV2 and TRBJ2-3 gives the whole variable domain EPEVTQTPSHQVTQMGQEVILRCVPISNHLYFYWYRQILGQKVEFLVSFYNNEISEKSEIFDDQFSVERPDGSNFTLKIRSTKLEDSAMYFCASSIGHRQNPERYTQYFGPGTRLTVL.

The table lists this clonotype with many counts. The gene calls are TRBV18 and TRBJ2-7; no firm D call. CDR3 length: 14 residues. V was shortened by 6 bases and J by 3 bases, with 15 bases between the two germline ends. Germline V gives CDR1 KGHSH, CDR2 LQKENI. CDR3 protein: CASSPPSVHYEQYF. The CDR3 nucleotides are TGTGCCAGCTCTCCCCCATCAGTCCACTACGAGCAGTACTTC.

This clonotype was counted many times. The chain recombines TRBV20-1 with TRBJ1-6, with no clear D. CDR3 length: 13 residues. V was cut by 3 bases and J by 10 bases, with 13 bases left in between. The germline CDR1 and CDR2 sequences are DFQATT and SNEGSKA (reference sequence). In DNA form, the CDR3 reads TGCAGTGCTAGTGAAGGGCAGTGGTCACCCCTCCACTTT. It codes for CSASEGQWSPLHF.

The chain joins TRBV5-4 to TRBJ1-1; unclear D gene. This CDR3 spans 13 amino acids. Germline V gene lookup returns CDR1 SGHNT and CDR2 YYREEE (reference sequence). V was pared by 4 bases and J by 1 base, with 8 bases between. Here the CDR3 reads CASSPRTNTEAFF. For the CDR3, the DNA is TGTGCCAGCAGCCCCAGGACGAACACTGAAGCTTTCTTT.

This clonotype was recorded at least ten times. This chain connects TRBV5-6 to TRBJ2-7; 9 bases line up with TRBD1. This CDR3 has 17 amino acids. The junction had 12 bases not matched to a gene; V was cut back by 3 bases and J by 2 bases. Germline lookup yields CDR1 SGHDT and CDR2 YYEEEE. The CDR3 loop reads CASSSIFRDRATYEQYF. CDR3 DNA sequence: TGTGCCAGCAGCTCGATTTTCCGGGACAGGGCGACCTACGAGCAGTACTTC. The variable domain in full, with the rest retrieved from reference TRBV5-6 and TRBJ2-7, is DAGVTQSPTHLIKTRGQQVTLRCSPKSGHDTVSWYQQALGQGPQFIFQYYEEEERQRGNFPDRFSGHQFPNYSSELNVNALLLGDSALYLCASSSIFRDRATYEQYFGPGTRLTVT.

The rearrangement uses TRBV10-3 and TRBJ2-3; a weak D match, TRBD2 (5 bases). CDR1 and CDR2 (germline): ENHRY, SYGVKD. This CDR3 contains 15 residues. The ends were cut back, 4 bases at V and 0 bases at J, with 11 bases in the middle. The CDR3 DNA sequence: TGTGCCATCAGTGCACGGGAACCCAGCACAGATACGCAGTATTTT. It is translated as CAISAREPSTDTQYF.

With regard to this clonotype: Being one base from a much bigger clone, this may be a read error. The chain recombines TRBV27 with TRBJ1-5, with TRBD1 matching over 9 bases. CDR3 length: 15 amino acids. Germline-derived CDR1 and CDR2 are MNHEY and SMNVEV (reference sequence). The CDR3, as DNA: TGTGCCAGCAGTCCCCGGACAGGGGTCAATCGGCCCCAGCATTTT. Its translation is CASSPRTGVNRPQHF.

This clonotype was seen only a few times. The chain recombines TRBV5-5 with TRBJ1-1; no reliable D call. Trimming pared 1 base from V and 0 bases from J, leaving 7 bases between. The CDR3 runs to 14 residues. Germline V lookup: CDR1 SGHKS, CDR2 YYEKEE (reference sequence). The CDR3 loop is CASSLMQMNTEAFF. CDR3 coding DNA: TGTGCCAGCAGCTTGATGCAGATGAACACTGAAGCTTTCTTT.

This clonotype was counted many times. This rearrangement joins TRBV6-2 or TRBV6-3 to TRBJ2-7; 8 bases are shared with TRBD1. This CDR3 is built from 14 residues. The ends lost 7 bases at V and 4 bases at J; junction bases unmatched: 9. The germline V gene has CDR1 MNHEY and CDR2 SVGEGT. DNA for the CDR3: TGTGCCAGCACCCCCGGGACAGGCCCGTACGAGCAGTACTTC. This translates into CASTPGTGPYEQYF.

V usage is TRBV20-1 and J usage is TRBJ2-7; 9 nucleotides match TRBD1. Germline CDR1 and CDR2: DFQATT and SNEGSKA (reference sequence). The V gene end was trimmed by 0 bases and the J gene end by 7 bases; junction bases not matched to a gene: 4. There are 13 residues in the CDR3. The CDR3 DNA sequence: TGCAGTGCTAGAGAAGACAGGGGGAGGGAGCAGTACTTC. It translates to CSAREDRGREQYF.

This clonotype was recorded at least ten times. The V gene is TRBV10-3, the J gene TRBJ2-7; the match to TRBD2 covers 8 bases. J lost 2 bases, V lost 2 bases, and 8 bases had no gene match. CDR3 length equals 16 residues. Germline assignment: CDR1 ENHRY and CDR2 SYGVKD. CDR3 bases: TGTGCCATCAGTGAGGGCTTCATGGGACTAGCCTACGAGCAGTACTTC. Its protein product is CAISEGFMGLAYEQYF.

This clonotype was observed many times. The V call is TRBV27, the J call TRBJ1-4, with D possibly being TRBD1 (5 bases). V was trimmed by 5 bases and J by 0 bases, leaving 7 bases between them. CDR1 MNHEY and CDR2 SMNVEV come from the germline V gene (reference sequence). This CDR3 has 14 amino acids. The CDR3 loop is CASSEGATNEKLFF. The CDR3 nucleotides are TGTGCCAGCAGTGAAGGGGCAACTAATGAAAAACTGTTTTTT.

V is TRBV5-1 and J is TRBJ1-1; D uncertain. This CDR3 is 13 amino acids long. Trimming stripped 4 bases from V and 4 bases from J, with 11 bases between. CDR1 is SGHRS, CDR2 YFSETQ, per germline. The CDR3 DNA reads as TGCGCCAGCAGCCTGACTGAGGGCACTGAAGCTTTCTTT. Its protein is CASSLTEGTEAFF.

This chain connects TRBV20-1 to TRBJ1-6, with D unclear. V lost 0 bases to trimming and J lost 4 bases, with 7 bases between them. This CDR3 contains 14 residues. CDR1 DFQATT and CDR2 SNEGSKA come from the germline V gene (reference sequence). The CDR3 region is CSAREVSYNSPLHF. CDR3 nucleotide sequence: TGCAGTGCTAGAGAAGTATCGTATAATTCACCCCTCCACTTT.

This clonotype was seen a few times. CDR3 sequence reads: CASGGGAGANVLTF. Written as DNA, the CDR3 is TGTGCCAGCGGGGGGGGGGCTGGGGCCAACGTCCTGACTTTC. The chain carries TRBV28 and TRBJ2-6; TRBD2 agrees at 7 bases. Trimming cost V 8 bases and J 2 bases; bases outside gene matches: 3. The CDR3 totals 14 residues. The germline V gene has CDR1 MDHEN and CDR2 SYDVKM.

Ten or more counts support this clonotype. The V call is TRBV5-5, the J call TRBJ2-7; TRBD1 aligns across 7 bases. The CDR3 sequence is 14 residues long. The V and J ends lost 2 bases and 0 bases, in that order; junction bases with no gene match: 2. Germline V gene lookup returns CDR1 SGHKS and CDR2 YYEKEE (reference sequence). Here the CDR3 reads CASSFGTVSYEQYF. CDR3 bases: TGTGCCAGCAGCTTCGGGACAGTCTCCTACGAGCAGTACTTC.